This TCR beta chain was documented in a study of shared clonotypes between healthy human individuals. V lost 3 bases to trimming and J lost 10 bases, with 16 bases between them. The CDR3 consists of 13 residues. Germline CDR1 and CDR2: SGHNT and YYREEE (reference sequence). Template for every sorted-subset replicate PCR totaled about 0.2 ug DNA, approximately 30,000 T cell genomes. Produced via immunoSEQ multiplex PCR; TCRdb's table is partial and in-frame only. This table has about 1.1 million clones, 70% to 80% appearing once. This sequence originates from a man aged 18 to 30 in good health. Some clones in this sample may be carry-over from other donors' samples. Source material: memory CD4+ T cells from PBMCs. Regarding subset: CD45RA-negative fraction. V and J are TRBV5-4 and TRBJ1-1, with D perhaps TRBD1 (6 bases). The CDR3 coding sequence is TGTGCCAGCAGCTCCTTTGAGGAGGGGGGAGCTTTCTTT. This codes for CASSSFEEGGAFF.